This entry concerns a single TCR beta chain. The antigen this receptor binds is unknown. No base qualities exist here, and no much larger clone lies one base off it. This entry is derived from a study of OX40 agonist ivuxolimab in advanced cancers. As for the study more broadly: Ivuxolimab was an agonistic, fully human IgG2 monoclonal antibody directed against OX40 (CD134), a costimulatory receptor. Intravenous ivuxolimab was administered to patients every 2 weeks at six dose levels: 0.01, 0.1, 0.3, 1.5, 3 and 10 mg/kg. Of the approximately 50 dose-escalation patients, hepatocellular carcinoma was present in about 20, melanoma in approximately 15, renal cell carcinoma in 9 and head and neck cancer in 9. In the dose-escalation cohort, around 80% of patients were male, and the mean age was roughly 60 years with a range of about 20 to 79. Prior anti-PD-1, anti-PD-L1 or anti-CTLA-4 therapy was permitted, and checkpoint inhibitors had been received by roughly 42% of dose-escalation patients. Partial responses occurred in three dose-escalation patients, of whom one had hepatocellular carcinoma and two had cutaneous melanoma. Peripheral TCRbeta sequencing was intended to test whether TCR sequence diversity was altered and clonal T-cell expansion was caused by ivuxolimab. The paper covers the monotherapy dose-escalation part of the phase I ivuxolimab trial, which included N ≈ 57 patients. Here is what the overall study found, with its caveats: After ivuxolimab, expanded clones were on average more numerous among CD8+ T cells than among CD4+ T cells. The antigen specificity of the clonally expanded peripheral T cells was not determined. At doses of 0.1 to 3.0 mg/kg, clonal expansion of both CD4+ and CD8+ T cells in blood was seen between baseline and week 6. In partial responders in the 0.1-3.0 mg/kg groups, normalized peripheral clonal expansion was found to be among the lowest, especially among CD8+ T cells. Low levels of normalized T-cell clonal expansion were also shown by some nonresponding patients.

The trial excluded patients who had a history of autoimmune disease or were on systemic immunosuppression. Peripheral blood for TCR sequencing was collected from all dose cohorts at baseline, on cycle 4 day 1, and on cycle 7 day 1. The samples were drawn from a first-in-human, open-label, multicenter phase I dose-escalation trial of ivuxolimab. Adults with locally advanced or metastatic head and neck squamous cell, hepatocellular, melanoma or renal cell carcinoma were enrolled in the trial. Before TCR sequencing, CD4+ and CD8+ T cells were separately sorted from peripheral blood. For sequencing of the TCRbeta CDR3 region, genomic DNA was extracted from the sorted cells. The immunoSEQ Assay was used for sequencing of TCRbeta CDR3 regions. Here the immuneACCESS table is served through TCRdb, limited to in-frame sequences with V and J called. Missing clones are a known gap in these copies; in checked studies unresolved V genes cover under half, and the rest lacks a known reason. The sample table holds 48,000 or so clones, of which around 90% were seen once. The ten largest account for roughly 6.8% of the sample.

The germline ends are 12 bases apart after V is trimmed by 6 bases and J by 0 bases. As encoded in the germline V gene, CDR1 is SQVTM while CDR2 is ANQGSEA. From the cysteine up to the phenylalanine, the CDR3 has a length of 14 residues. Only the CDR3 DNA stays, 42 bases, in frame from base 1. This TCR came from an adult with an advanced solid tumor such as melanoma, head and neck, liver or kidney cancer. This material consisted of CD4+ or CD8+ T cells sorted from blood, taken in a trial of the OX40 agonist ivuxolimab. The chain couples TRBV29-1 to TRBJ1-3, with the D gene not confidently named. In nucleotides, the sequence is TGCAGCGTGGGGTTGGGGAGCTCTGGAAACACCATATATTTT. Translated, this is CSVGLGSSGNTIYF.